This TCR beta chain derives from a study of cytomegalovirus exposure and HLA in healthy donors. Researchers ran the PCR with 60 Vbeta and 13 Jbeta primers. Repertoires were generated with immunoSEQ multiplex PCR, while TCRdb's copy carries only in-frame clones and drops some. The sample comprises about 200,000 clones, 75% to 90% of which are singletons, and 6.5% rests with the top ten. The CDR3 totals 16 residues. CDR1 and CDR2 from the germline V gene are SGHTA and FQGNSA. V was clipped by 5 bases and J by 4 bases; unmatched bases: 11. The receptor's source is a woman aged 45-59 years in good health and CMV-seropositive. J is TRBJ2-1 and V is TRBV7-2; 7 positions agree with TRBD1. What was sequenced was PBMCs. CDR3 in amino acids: CASSPIWDRRYNEQFF. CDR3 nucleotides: TGTGCCAGCAGCCCCATCTGGGACAGACGTTACAATGAGCAGTTCTTC.